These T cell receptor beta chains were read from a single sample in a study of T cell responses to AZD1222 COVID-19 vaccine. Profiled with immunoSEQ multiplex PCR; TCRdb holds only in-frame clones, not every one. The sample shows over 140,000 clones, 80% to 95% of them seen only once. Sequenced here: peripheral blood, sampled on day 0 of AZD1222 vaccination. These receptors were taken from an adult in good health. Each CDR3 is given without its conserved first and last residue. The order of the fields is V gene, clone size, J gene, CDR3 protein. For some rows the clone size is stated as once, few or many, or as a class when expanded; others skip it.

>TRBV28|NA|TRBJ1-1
ASSESTGGSTEAF
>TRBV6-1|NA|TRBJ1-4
ASSEAMIRTEKLF
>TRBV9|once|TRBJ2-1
ASSVWDRTYGEQF
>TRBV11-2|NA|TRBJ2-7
ASSSLGQGQLKSEQY
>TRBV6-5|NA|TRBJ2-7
ASSYSGQSFEQY
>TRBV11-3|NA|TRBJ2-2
ASKGGTGELF
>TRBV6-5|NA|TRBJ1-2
ASSSGTGGYGYT
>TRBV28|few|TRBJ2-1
ASSETGQFFYEQF
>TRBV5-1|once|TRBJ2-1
ASSLIPLTNEQF
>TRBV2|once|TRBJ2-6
ASSVDVMSSGANVLT
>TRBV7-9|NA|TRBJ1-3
ASSLDFGNTIY
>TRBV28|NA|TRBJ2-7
ASTGRGSSYEQY
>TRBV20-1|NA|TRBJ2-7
SAGGAEY
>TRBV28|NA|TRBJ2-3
ASSLPTGTDTQY
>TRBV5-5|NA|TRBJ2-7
ASSSWTGGNYEQY
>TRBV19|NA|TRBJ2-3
ASSIVRGLAGTNTQY
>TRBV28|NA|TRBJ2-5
ASRPGRTGREETQY
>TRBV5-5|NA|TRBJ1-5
ASSWGGRAGGNQPQH
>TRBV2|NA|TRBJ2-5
ASSEIRGETQY
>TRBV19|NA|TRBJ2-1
ASSWGQGSNEQF
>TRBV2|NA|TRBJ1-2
ASSEPGYGYT
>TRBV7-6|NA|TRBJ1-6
ASSLEDRANSPLH
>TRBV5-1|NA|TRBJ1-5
ASSTDGSNQPQH
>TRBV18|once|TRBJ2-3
ASSQQGRTEQY
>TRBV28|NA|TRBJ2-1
ATRRGGHYNEQF
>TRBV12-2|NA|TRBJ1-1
ASRLAFIVVWCTEAF
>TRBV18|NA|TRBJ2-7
ASSSRQGGYEQY
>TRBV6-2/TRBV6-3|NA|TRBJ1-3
ASSYPGNTIY
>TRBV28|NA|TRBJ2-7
GCGTTESMQY
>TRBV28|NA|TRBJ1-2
ASSSTGDTNYGYT
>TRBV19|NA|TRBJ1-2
ASKGQDFNYGYT
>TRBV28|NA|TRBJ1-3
ASVQGSGNTIY
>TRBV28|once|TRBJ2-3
ASSLAGVSDTQY
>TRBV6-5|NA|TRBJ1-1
ASWTGDANTEAF
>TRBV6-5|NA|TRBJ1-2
ASSYSRGSNYGYT
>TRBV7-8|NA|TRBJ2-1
ASSHSGGNYNEQF